A single sample is the source of the 4 T cell receptor beta chains below, sequenced in a study of blood T cell repertoires in COVID-19. The protocol was immunoSEQ multiplex PCR, while the TCRdb copy is restricted to in-frame clones and leaves out a portion. This sample has 88,000 or so clones; approximately 86% occur once, and the top ten carry less than 9.5%. Sequenced input: peripheral blood. These receptors all stem from a man aged 55-75 years with acute or convalescent COVID-19.

This chain links TRBV5-4 with TRBJ2-1; 9 bases match TRBD1. CDR1 SGHNT and CDR2 YYREEE come from the germline V gene (reference sequence). The CDR3 runs 15 residues. The ends lost 4 bases at V and 7 bases at J; junction bases unmatched: 9. In DNA form, the CDR3 reads TGTGCCAGCAGCGGGACAGGGTATGGAGTAAATGAGCAGTTCTTC. Its protein is CASSGTGYGVNEQFF.

The chain joins TRBV7-9 to TRBJ1-4; D uncertain. CDR1 SEHNR and CDR2 FQNEAQ come from the germline V gene (reference sequence). The CDR3 runs to 16 residues. V lost 5 bases to trimming and J lost 0 bases, with 13 bases between them. Here the CDR3 reads CASSPSGGATNEKLFF. The CDR3 nucleotides read TGTGCCAGCAGCCCCAGCGGCGGAGCAACTAATGAAAAACTGTTTTTT.

This clone occurred once. The chain combines TRBV2 with TRBJ1-4; 10 bases map to TRBD1. Germline V CDR1 and CDR2: SNHLY, FYNNEI. V trimming: 5 bases; J trimming: 1 base; junction bases outside the gene matches: 4. This CDR3 is 16 amino acids long. The CDR3 protein is CASSRDRGRTNEKLFF. The CDR3 DNA sequence: TGTGCCAGCAGTCGCGACAGGGGGCGAACTAATGAAAAACTGTTTTTT.

A remark on this clone: This sample includes further DNA sequences coding for the same CDR3. This sequence joins TRBV11-2 and TRBJ2-7; unclear D gene. The V gene's germline CDR1 is SGHAT and CDR2 FQNNGV. V lost 4 bases and J 2 bases, leaving 3 bases between the germline ends. The length of the CDR3 is 11 residues. This chain's CDR3 is CASSSTYEQYF. DNA of the CDR3: TGTGCCAGCAGCTCAACCTACGAGCAGTACTTC. The entire variable domain, with the rest obtained from reference TRBV11-2 and TRBJ2-7, is as follows: EAGVAQSPRYKIIEKRQSVAFWCNPISGHATLYWYQQILGQGPKLLIQFQNNGVVDDSQLPKDRFSAERLKGVDSTLKIQPAKLEDSAVYLCASSSTYEQYFGPGTRLTVT.